The clone carrying this TCR beta chain was picked up a small number of times. As yet, its antigen is unknown. There are 16 residues in the CDR3. V lost 1 base, J lost 3 bases, and 12 bases lay in between. Germline lookup yields CDR1 SEHNR and CDR2 FQNEAQ (reference sequence). Time point reported: newly diagnosed GD, antithyroid drugs for less than 3 months. There was RNA extracted from PBMCs, and the TCR library was made from it. These data belong to a study of regulatory T cells in long-lasting Graves disease. In building TCR beta libraries, iRepertoire HTBI primers were used together with Arm-PCR of CDR3 regions. TCRdb itself ran the multiplex PCR reads through MiXCR, one entry per CDR3 protein. The sample includes 350,000 to 500,000 distinct CDR3 sequences, 14% of them seen just once. Study-wide results and limits: Analysis covered peripheral blood alone, not thyroid tissue.

These data also formed part of another study, on T cells in Graves' hyperthyroidism and ophthalmopathy.

This receptor was identified in a woman in her 50s with Graves disease. Sequences were derived from peripheral blood mononuclear cells (PBMCs), sampled at new diagnosis, from a patient treated with antithyroid drugs. V gene TRBV7-9 combines with J gene TRBJ1-4, with a possible D match to TRBD1 (6 bases). CDR3 in amino acids: CASSLESRGPNEKLFF. The CDR3 DNA reads as TGTGCCAGCAGCTTAGAATCCAGGGGTCCTAATGAAAAACTGTTTTTT.